Given below is one T cell receptor beta chain in context. The clone's antigen remains unknown. No much larger clonotype is one base removed from it; base qualities were not supplied. This record belongs to a study of technical replicates of blood from a handful of donors (dated by TCRdb to about 2017). The method was the immunoSEQ multiplex PCR assay. TCRdb mirrors the immuneACCESS table, restricted to in-frame sequences. Some clones are absent from its copies; in checked studies, under half trace to an unresolved V gene, and the reason for the others is unknown. Recorded for this sample are about 62,000 clones; roughly 98% of them occurred a single time. Of the sample, over 0.15% falls within the top ten clones. Clipping removes 5 bases from V and 15 bases from J, with 15 as the unmatched junction base count. The CDR3 has 14 amino acids, counting the end cysteine and phenylalanine. Only CDR3 DNA remains: 42 bases, in frame from the first base. The germline V gene provides CDR1 MNHEY and CDR2 SVGAGI.

The rearranged chain carries TRBV6-5 and TRBJ2-1, with 8 central nucleotides matching TRBD2. This TCR was recovered from a human donor in good health. The specimen was T cells isolated from PBMCs. This receptor has the CDR3 CASSVGLAGAPGFF. The DNA reads as follows: TGTGCCAGCAGTGTCGGTCTAGCGGGCGCCCCTGGGTTCTTC.